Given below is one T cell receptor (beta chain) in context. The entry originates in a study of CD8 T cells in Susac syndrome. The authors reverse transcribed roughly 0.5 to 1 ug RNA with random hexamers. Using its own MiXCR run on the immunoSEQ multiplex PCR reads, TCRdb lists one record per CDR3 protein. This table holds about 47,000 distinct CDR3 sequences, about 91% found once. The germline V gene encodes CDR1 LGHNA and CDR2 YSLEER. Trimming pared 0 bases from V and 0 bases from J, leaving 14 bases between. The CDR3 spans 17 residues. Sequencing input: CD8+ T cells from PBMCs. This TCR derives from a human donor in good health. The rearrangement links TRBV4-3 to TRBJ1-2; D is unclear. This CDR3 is CASSQDSGSSANYGYTF. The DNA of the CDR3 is TGCGCCAGCAGCCAAGACTCAGGTAGCTCAGCTAACTATGGCTACACCTTC.